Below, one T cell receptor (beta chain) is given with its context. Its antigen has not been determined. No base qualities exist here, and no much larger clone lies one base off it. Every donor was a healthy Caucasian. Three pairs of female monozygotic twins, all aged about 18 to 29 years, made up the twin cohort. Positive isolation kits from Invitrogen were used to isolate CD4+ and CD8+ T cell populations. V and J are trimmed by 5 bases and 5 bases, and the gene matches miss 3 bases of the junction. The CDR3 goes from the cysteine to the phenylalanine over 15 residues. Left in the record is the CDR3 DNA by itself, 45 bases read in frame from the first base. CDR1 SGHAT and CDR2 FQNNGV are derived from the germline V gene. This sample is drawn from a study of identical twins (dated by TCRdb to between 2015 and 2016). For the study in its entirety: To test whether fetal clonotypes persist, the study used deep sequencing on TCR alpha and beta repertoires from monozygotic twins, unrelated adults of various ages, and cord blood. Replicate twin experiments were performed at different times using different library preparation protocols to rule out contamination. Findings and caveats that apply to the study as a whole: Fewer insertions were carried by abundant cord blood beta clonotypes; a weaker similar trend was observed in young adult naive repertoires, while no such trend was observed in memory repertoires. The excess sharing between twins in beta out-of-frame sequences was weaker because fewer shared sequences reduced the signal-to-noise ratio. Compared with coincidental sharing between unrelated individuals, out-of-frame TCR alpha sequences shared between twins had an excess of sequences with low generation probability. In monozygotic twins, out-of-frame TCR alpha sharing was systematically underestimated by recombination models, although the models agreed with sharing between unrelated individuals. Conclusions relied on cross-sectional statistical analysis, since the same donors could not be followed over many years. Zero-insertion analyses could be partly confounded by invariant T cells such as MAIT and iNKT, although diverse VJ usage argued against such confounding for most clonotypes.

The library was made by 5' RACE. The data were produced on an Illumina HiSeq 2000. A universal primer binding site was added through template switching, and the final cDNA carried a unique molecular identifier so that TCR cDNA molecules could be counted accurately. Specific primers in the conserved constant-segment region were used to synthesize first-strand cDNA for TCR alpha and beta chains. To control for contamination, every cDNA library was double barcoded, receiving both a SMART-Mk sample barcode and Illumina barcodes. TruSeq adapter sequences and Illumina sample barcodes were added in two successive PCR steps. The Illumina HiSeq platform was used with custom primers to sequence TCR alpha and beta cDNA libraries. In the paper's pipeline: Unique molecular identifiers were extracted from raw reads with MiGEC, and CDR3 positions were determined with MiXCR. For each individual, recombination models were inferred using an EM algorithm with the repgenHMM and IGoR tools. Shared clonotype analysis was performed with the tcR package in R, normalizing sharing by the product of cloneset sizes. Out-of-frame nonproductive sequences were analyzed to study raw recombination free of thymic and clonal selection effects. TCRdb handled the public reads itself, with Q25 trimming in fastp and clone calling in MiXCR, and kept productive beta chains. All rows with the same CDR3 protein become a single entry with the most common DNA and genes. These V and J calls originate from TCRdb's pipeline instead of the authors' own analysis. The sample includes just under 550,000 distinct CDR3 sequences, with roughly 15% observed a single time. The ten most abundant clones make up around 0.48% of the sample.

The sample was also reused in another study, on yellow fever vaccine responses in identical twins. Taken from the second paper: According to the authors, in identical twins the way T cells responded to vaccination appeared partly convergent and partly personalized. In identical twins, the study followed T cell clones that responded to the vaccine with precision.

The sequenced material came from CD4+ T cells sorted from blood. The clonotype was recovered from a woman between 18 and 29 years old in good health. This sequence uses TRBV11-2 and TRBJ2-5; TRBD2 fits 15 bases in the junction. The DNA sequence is TGTGCCAGCAGCGGGACTAGCGGGGGGCGGGAGACCCAGTACTTC. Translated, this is CASSGTSGGRETQYF.